Below are 15 T cell receptor beta chains sequenced from a single sample in a study of cytomegalovirus exposure and HLA in healthy donors. It was with 60 Vbeta and 13 Jbeta primers that the PCR ran. Data came from immunoSEQ multiplex PCR; TCRdb stores just in-frame clones and leaves some out. The repertoire holds over 95,000 clones, with about 70% as singletons. The sequenced sample consisted of PBMCs. Receptors originate from a human donor in good health.

This clone was observed a handful of times. V is TRBV30 and J is TRBJ1-2, with TRBD1 as a possible D gene (6 bases). The germline V gene has CDR1 GTSNPN and CDR2 SVGIG (reference sequence). The CDR3 spans 14 residues. Trimming took 0 bases from V and 7 from J, leaving 15 bases between them. CDR3 in DNA: TGTGCCTGGAGTGTGCTACAGGGAACGGCTGGCTACACCTTC. Translated, it gives CAWSVLQGTAGYTF.

The genes are TRBV6-4 and TRBJ2-1; D unclear. This CDR3 region has 14 residues. Trimming cost V 4 bases and J 5 bases, with 12 bases left between them. Looked up from germline, CDR1 is MRHNA and CDR2 is SNTAGT. The CDR3 region is CASSASTLHNEQFF. The DNA for the CDR3 is TGTGCCAGCAGTGCATCTACTCTTCACAATGAGCAGTTCTTC.

The genes are TRBV30 and TRBJ1-1, with TRBD1 matching 7 bases. J was trimmed by 5 bases and V by 1 base; bases with no gene match: 4. The CDR3 has 13 residues. Per the germline V gene, CDR1 is GTSNPN and CDR2 is SVGIG (reference sequence). This chain's CDR3 is CAWSAGGKTEAFF. The CDR3 bases are TGTGCCTGGAGTGCAGGGGGGAAAACTGAAGCTTTCTTT.

The J gene is TRBJ2-7, the V gene TRBV5-1, with D perhaps TRBD2 (5 bases). In germline, CDR1 is SGHRS, CDR2 YFSETQ. Between the trimmed V and J ends, which lost 0 bases and 2 bases, there was a span of 9 bases. The CDR3 sequence is 14 residues long. CDR3 sequence reads: CASSLGTLTYEQYF. The CDR3 DNA reads as TGCGCCAGCAGCTTGGGGACTCTCACCTACGAGCAGTACTTC.

The chain combines TRBV4-3 with TRBJ2-1, with a possible D match to TRBD2 (5 bases). V lost 0 bases, J lost 1 base, and 7 bases lay in between. This CDR3 is built from 15 residues. Germline CDR1 and CDR2: LGHNA and YSLEER. The CDR3, as DNA: TGCGCCAGCAGCCAAGATAGCGTATCCTACAATGAGCAGTTCTTC. This sequence encodes CASSQDSVSYNEQFF.

This clone has only one observation. The chain combines TRBV30 with TRBJ1-2; D unresolved. Trimming took 5 bases from V and 5 from J, leaving 12 bases between them. CDR3 length equals 12 residues. Germline-derived CDR1 and CDR2 are GTSNPN and SVGIG (reference sequence). The CDR3 nucleotides are TGTGCCTGGGCCGAATCAGGTTATGGCTACACCTTC. This sequence encodes CAWAESGYGYTF.

This clone was counted once. The chain uses TRBV6-6 and TRBJ1-1; the match to TRBD1 covers 12 bases. Per the germline V gene, CDR1 is MNHNY and CDR2 is SVGAGI (reference sequence). V lost 0 bases to trimming and J lost 11 bases; unmatched junction nucleotides: 4. The length of the CDR3 is 14 residues. The CDR3 protein is CASSYSGTGGFAFF. CDR3 coding DNA: TGTGCCAGCAGTTACTCTGGGACAGGGGGCTTCGCTTTCTTT.

This chain links TRBV5-1 with TRBJ2-5, with a tentative D call TRBD2 (5 bases). Germline CDR1 reads SGHRS; CDR2 reads YFSETQ. The CDR3 length is 14 residues. The ends were cut back, 2 bases at V and 5 bases at J, with 13 bases in the middle. CDR3 sequence: CASSLVFGGETQYF. In DNA form, the CDR3 reads TGCGCCAGCAGCTTAGTCTTTGGAGGCGAGACCCAGTACTTC.

V gene TRBV4-3 combines with J gene TRBJ1-2; 7 bases line up with TRBD1. The J segment lost 3 bases and the V segment lost 4 bases, leaving 2 bases of the junction unmatched. The CDR3 covers 13 residues. CDR1 and CDR2 from the germline V gene are LGHNA and YSLEER. The CDR3 region is CASSLDRDYGYTF. DNA of the CDR3: TGCGCCAGCAGCCTCGACAGGGACTATGGCTACACCTTC.

In this sample, this clone turned up once. The gene calls are TRBV6-6 and TRBJ1-1, with 11 bases fitting TRBD1. Trimming took 7 bases from V and 5 from J; bases not matched to a gene: 9. Germline CDR1 is MNHNY and CDR2 is SVGAGI (reference sequence). CDR3 length: 15 residues. The CDR3 reads CASTRTGGSETEAFF. The CDR3 DNA reads TGTGCCAGCACCAGGACAGGGGGCTCGGAGACTGAAGCTTTCTTT.

The chain joins TRBV25-1 to TRBJ2-1, with a tentative D call TRBD2 (5 bases). V shed 1 base and J shed 3 bases, with 10 bases lying between them. The CDR3 consists of 15 residues. Germline V gene lookup returns CDR1 MGHDK and CDR2 SYGVNS. The CDR3 region has the DNA TGTGCCAGCAGTGAATCTAGCCGAAACTACAATGAGCAGTTCTTC. The encoded protein is CASSESSRNYNEQFF.

J is TRBJ1-4 and V is TRBV15; TRBD1 agrees at 7 bases. The CDR3 extends over 16 amino acids. Germline CDR1 LNHNV, CDR2 YYDKDF (reference sequence). V shed 0 bases and J 4 bases; nucleotides not matched to a gene: 5. This CDR3 reads CATSREGDRSNEKLFF. As DNA, the CDR3 is TGTGCCACCAGCAGAGAAGGGGACAGAAGTAATGAAAAACTGTTTTTT.

J is TRBJ1-1 and V is TRBV19; D is unclear. The CDR3 totals 12 residues. V was clipped by 7 bases and J by 1 base, with 7 bases between them. CDR1 and CDR2 (germline): LNHDA, SQIVND (reference sequence). CDR3 bases: TGTGCCAGTATCTACAGGAACACTGAAGCTTTCTTT. Its translation: CASIYRNTEAFF.

The chain employs TRBV5-1 and TRBJ2-7; a possible D gene is TRBD1 (6 bases). The CDR3 is 14 residues long. Trimming removed 2 bases from V and 3 bases from J, with 12 bases in between. Germline values: CDR1 SGHRS, CDR2 YFSETQ. This chain's CDR3 is CASSFRDNGYEQYF. CDR3 DNA: TGCGCCAGCAGCTTCCGGGACAACGGCTACGAGCAGTACTTC.

This chain connects TRBV29-1 to TRBJ1-2; 8 positions match TRBD1. The CDR3 covers 13 residues. The J segment lost 6 bases and the V segment lost 6 bases, leaving 9 bases of the junction unmatched. The germline V gene encodes CDR1 SQVTM and CDR2 ANQGSEA. CDR3 residues: CSVPGQGPHGYTF. CDR3 nucleotides: TGCAGCGTCCCAGGACAGGGCCCTCATGGCTACACCTTC.